This T cell receptor beta chain was obtained from a study of shared clonotypes between healthy human individuals. TCRdb's table, derived via immunoSEQ multiplex PCR, lists solely in-frame clones and lacks some. The data contain 2,100,000 or so clones, under 97% of them seen just once; the ten biggest clones take up roughly 0.13%. Germline values: CDR1 SGHTA, CDR2 FQGNSA. The CDR3 covers 18 residues. V was pared by 1 base and J by 2 bases, with 3 bases of the junction left unmatched. CD4+ cells yielded CD45RA+ naive and CD45RA-negative memory subsets. This clone was detected only once. The TCR sequence derives from a man aged 18 to 29 in good health. The material sequenced was naive CD4+ T cells sorted from blood. Subset reported: CD45RA+ positively selected. The chain carries TRBV7-2 and TRBJ2-3; 16 nucleotides match TRBD2. The CDR3 region is CASSLGGLAGGSTDTQYF. The CDR3 DNA follows: TGTGCCAGCAGCTTAGGGGGACTAGCGGGAGGGTCCACAGATACGCAGTATTTT.